This is a list of T cell receptor beta chains from one sample in a study of early T cells in non-severe SARS-CoV-2 infection. Using its own MiXCR run on the 5' RACE reads, TCRdb lists one record per CDR3 protein. The repertoire includes about 48,000 distinct CDR3 sequences, around 6.5% of them detected once, and around 7% sits in the top ten. The sequences come from whole blood, collected at baseline. These receptors were taken from an adult who was a healthcare worker with PCR-confirmed SARS-CoV-2 infection or an uninfected control (not recorded which). The CDR3 runs from the conserved cysteine through the conserved F or W. The D gene is left open where the match is weak. Rows give clone size only sometimes, using once, few, many, or a class for an expanded clone.

V	J	D	size	DNA	CDR3
TRBV5-1	TRBJ2-2	TRBD2	many	TGCGCCAGCAGCTTAGGAGCGGGATCGAGAACCGGGGAGCTGTTTTTT	CASSLGAGSRTGELFF
TRBV19	TRBJ2-1	TRBD1	-	TGTGCCAGTACCCCAGGGACTGGACAGGGGCCGACGGAGCAGTTCTTC	CASTPGTGQGPTEQFF
TRBV12-3/TRBV12-4	TRBJ2-7	-	-	TGTGCCAGCAGTTCCATGACTGCTAGCTACGAGCAGTACTTC	CASSSMTASYEQYF
TRBV6-6	TRBJ1-1	TRBD1	many	TGTGCCAGTCTACGGGACAGGTCCTCTGAAGCTTTCTTT	CASLRDRSSEAFF
TRBV28	TRBJ1-2	-	many	TGTGCCAGCAGCGTCACCTCGAACTATGGCTACACCTTC	CASSVTSNYGYTF
TRBV11-1	TRBJ2-7	TRBD1	many	TGTGCCAGCAGCCGACAGGGGTTCTACGAGCAGTACTTC	CASSRQGFYEQYF
TRBV12-3/TRBV12-4	TRBJ2-1	-	few	TGTGCCAGCAGTTTGCTCCGGGCCACTAAGTTCTTC	CASSLLRATKFF
TRBV11-2	TRBJ1-2	-	many	TGTGCCAGCAGCCCAAACGTTGGGAGAGGATATGGCTACACCTTC	CASSPNVGRGYGYTF
TRBV7-9	TRBJ2-6	-	-	TGTGCCAGCAGCTTAGCGGGTCCCGTGGGTGGGGCCAACGTCCTGACTTTC	CASSLAGPVGGANVLTF
TRBV5-1	TRBJ2-5	TRBD1	many	TGCGCCAGCAGCAGATCCTGGGACAGTCAAGAGACCCAGTACTTC	CASSRSWDSQETQYF
TRBV5-4	TRBJ2-3	-	-	TGTGCCAGCAGCTTGAACAGCCCTAGCACAGATACGCAGTATTTT	CASSLNSPSTDTQYF
TRBV18	TRBJ1-5	TRBD1	many	TGTGCCAGCTCACGGGACAGGGGAGGTGGCAATCAGCCCCAGCATTTT	CASSRDRGGGNQPQHF
TRBV2	TRBJ2-7	-	many	TGTGCCAGCAGTGAACCGTTCTCCTACGAGCAGTACTTC	CASSEPFSYEQYF
TRBV6-2/TRBV6-3	TRBJ2-1	TRBD2	many	TGTGCCAGCAGTTCCAGGACTAGCGGGAGGAGCTCCTACAATGAGCAGTTCTTC	CASSSRTSGRSSYNEQFF
TRBV15	TRBJ2-3	-	-	TGTGCCACCAGCAGAGGACGGGATCAGGGCACAGATACGCAGTATTTT	CATSRGRDQGTDTQYF
TRBV7-9	TRBJ2-1	TRBD2	many	TGTGCCAGCAGCTCGAAATTTGGACTAGCGGGAACCTACAATGAGCAGTTCTTC	CASSSKFGLAGTYNEQFF
TRBV27	TRBJ2-7	-	-	TGTGCCAGCAGATTTCAGGGGTACTCCGACGAGCAGTACTTC	CASRFQGYSDEQYF
TRBV5-6	TRBJ2-3	-	few	TGTGCCAGCAGCTCGCTTAATTACACAGATACGCAGTATTTT	CASSSLNYTDTQYF
TRBV12-3/TRBV12-4	TRBJ2-2	-	-	TGTGCCAGCAGTACTACGAACAGTGCCGGGGAGCTGTTTTTT	CASSTTNSAGELFF
TRBV9	TRBJ2-3	-	many	TGTGCCAGCAGCGTTGCTAGGGGTTTCACAGATACGCAGTATTTT	CASSVARGFTDTQYF
TRBV19	TRBJ2-3	TRBD1	-	TGTGCCAGTAGTAAGACAGGGAAAACCACAGATACGCAGTATTTT	CASSKTGKTTDTQYF
TRBV29-1	TRBJ2-3	TRBD2	-	TGCAGCGTGGGACTAGCGAGCACAGATACGCAGTATTTT	CSVGLASTDTQYF
TRBV7-8	TRBJ2-4	TRBD1	many	TGTGCCAGCAGCCTAGGACAGGGAGTTTACATTCAGTACTTC	CASSLGQGVYIQYF
TRBV27	TRBJ2-1	TRBD1	-	TGTGCCAGCAGTCTCATAGGACAGGGGAAGAATGAGCAGTTCTTC	CASSLIGQGKNEQFF
TRBV11-2	TRBJ1-1	TRBD1	many	TGTGCCAGCAGCTTAGTGTGGGGACAGATGAACACTGAAGCTTTCTTT	CASSLVWGQMNTEAFF
TRBV7-6	TRBJ2-1	TRBD2	many	TGTGCCAGCAGTCGGACTAGCGGCTACACCTACAATGAGCAGTTCTTC	CASSRTSGYTYNEQFF
TRBV6-2/TRBV6-3	TRBJ2-3	-	medium-sized	TGTGCCAGCAGTTACCCCGTGACCACGCAGTATTTT	CASSYPVTTQYF
TRBV7-9	TRBJ2-1	-	many	TGTGCCAGCAGCTTAGCCGGCCCCTCCTACAATGAGCAGTTCTTC	CASSLAGPSYNEQFF
TRBV5-1	TRBJ2-3	TRBD2	many	TGCGCCAGCAGCCGCTCTAGCGGGAGGGTGGATACGCAGTATTTT	CASSRSSGRVDTQYF
TRBV5-6	TRBJ1-1	-	many	TGTGCCAGCAGACCACAGGGTCCCACTGAAGCTTTCTTT	CASRPQGPTEAFF
TRBV5-4	TRBJ2-2	-	many	TGTGCCAGCAGCTGGGGGTCGGGGAACACCGGGGAGCTGTTTTTT	CASSWGSGNTGELFF
TRBV12-3/TRBV12-4	TRBJ2-3	TRBD1	few	TGTGCCAGCAGTAAAGGACAGGGCAATACGCAGTATTTT	CASSKGQGNTQYF
TRBV14	TRBJ2-2	-	many	TGTGCCAGCAGCCATCCGGGGGTGGCCGGGGAGCTGTTTTTT	CASSHPGVAGELFF
TRBV29-1	TRBJ2-2	-	many	TGCAGCGTTGAAGGTCGAGACGCCACCGGGGAGCTGTTTTTT	CSVEGRDATGELFF
TRBV24-1	TRBJ2-1	-	few	TGTGCCACCAGTGATTTGCGTTTTGGATCTACCCGGGGTGAGCAGTTCTTC	CATSDLRFGSTRGEQFF
TRBV5-6	TRBJ1-1	-	few	TGTGCCAGCAGTTTCTCCAGGGTTAGGGGCACTGAAGCTTTCTTT	CASSFSRVRGTEAFF
TRBV3-1	TRBJ2-5	TRBD1	few	TGTGCCAGCAGCCAAGATAGGACAGGGGGAGAGACCCAGTACTTC	CASSQDRTGGETQYF
TRBV11-2	TRBJ1-1	TRBD1	few	TGTGCCAGCAGCTTTCACAGGGGTGAAGCTTTCTTT	CASSFHRGEAFF
TRBV10-2	TRBJ2-1	-	-	TGCGCCAGCGGCCCTAGCTCCTACAATGAGCAGTTCTTC	CASGPSSYNEQFF
TRBV11-1	TRBJ2-3	TRBD1	-	TGTGCCAGCAGCTTAGAAGGACAGGGGACAGATACGCAGTATTTT	CASSLEGQGTDTQYF
TRBV20-1	TRBJ1-1	-	few	TGCAGTGCAAAAAGGGCAGGGGTGAGGGTTACCACTGAAGCTTTCTTT	CSAKRAGVRVTTEAFF
TRBV24-1	TRBJ2-1	-	many	TGTGCCACCAGTCCGAAAGTTACTGACCAGGCCATAACCTACAATGAGCAGTTCTTC	CATSPKVTDQAITYNEQFF
TRBV12-3/TRBV12-4	TRBJ1-4	-	-	TGTGCCAGCAGCTCCAGAAAGATCAGGGAAAAACTGTTTTTT	CASSSRKIREKLFF
TRBV30	TRBJ2-1	-	few	TGTGCCTGGAGCGTTAGCGACAATGAGCAGTTCTTC	CAWSVSDNEQFF
TRBV29-1	TRBJ2-3	-	many	TGCAGCGTTGCAGGGGACTCCGTCTACACAGATACGCAGTATTTT	CSVAGDSVYTDTQYF
TRBV10-3	TRBJ2-2	TRBD1	few	TGTGCCATCACCGAGAGGGGGCAGGCCGGGGAGCTGTTTTTT	CAITERGQAGELFF